Below are 29 T cell receptor beta chains sequenced from a single sample in a study of cytomegalovirus exposure and HLA in healthy donors. The PCR employed 60 Vbeta primers together with 13 Jbeta primers. Libraries were prepared by immunoSEQ multiplex PCR; TCRdb keeps only in-frame clonotypes and omits some of them. The sample carries roughly 180,000 clones, roughly 80% recorded once. Sequencing used PBMCs. The receptors here all came from a woman aged 45-65 years in good health and CMV-seropositive.

The chain joins TRBV6-5 to TRBJ2-7; D uncertain. The CDR3 extends over 15 amino acids. The germline V gene encodes CDR1 MNHEY and CDR2 SVGAGI. Trimming removed 2 bases at V and 2 bases at J, with 13 bases between. DNA of the CDR3: TGTGCCAGCAGTTACAGATGGGCGCAAACCTACGAGCAGTACTTC. It is translated as CASSYRWAQTYEQYF.

The rearrangement uses TRBV2 and TRBJ1-3, with 8 positions matching TRBD1. The CDR3 contains 16 residues. Trimming cost V 8 bases and J 2 bases; bases outside gene matches: 11. From germline, CDR1 is SNHLY and CDR2 FYNNEI. The CDR3 sequence: CASSREGRGPGNTIYF. In DNA form, the CDR3 reads TGTGCCAGCTCCCGCGAGGGCAGGGGGCCTGGAAACACCATATATTTT.

Points on this clone: The germline gene is not matched at one end of the junction; a read error may be the cause. The genes are TRBV7-2 and TRBJ2-1, with a possible D match to TRBD1 (5 bases). CDR1 is SGHTA and CDR2 is FQGNSA in the germline V gene. The CDR3 loop spans 14 amino acids. CDR3 bases: TGTGCAAGCATTAGGCAGGGCGGCTACAATGAGCAGTTCTTC. It is translated as CASIRQGGYNEQFF.

The chain employs TRBV6-4 and TRBJ2-2; TRBD1 aligns across 9 bases. CDR3 size: 18 residues. V lost 6 bases and J lost 1; bases outside the gene matches: 12. Looked up from germline, CDR1 is MRHNA and CDR2 is SNTAGT. The CDR3 loop reads CASRRGTGRVRNTGELFF. Written as DNA, the CDR3 is TGTGCCAGCAGAAGAGGGACAGGGAGGGTTCGGAACACCGGGGAGCTGTTTTTT.

This chain connects TRBV7-9 to TRBJ2-7; D gene uncertain. The V end was cut by 5 bases, the J end by 3 bases, with 8 bases between. This CDR3 has 12 residues. Germline loops: CDR1 SEHNR, CDR2 FQNEAQ (reference sequence). CDR3 DNA sequence: TGTGCCAGCAGCGTCTTAATCTACGAGCAGTACTTC. Amino acids: CASSVLIYEQYF. Based on the CDR3 plus reference TRBV7-9 and TRBJ2-7, the full variable domain is DTGVSQNPRHKITKRGQNVTFRCDPISEHNRLYWYRQTLGQGPEFLTYFQNEAQLEKSRLLSDRFSAERPKGSFSTLEIQRTEQGDSAMYLCASSVLIYEQYFGPGTRLTVT.

This clone was counted only a few times. The chain joins TRBV10-3 to TRBJ2-1, with TRBD2 matching 9 bases. The CDR3 runs to 15 residues. Germline V CDR1 and CDR2: ENHRY, SYGVKD. V lost 4 bases to trimming and J lost 5 bases; unmatched junction nucleotides: 6. The CDR3 DNA is TGTGCCATCAGTGTGAGCGGGGGGCTTAACAATGAGCAGTTCTTC. Translating gives CAISVSGGLNNEQFF.

The sample holds a few counts of this clone. The gene calls are TRBV6-5 and TRBJ1-6; TRBD1 aligns across 7 bases. Germline V gene sequence: CDR1 MNHEY, CDR2 SVGAGI. This CDR3 has 15 amino acids. Trimming cost V 0 bases and J 8 bases; bases outside gene matches: 4. The DNA of the CDR3 is TGTGCCAGCAGTTACTCAGGGGGCTTAGATTCACCCCTCCACTTT. Its translation is CASSYSGGLDSPLHF.

The count of this clone is one. The gene calls are TRBV2 and TRBJ2-7; 13 bases agree with TRBD2. The V and J ends lost 4 bases and 3 bases, in that order; junction bases with no gene match: 0. Germline assignment: CDR1 SNHLY and CDR2 FYNNEI. This CDR3 contains 14 residues. The CDR3 loop is CASSGLAGGYEQYF. CDR3 nucleotide sequence: TGTGCCAGCAGTGGACTAGCGGGAGGCTACGAGCAGTACTTC.

The J gene is TRBJ2-7, the V gene TRBV28, with D maybe TRBD1 (6 bases). The CDR3 covers 14 residues. V was pared by 6 bases and J by 2 bases, with 14 bases between. Germline CDR1 and CDR2: MDHEN and SYDVKM. CDR3 in amino acids: CASRGTGQTYEQYF. CDR3 sequence (DNA): TGTGCCAGCAGGGGAACTGGACAGACCTACGAGCAGTACTTC.

The chain combines TRBV6-1 with TRBJ1-5; no reliable D call. The CDR3 has 15 amino acids. V lost 8 bases to trimming and J lost 4 bases, with 18 bases between them. The germline V gene has CDR1 MNHNS and CDR2 SASEGT. The chain's CDR3 is CASRSSWTVNQPQHF. The CDR3 DNA reads TGTGCCAGCCGATCGTCCTGGACTGTTAATCAGCCCCAGCATTTT.

The V call is TRBV7-2, the J call TRBJ2-3; 10 nucleotides match TRBD1. There are 15 residues in the CDR3. The J segment lost 14 bases and the V segment lost 0 bases, leaving 11 bases of the junction unmatched. Germline lookup yields CDR1 SGHTA and CDR2 FQGNSA. This CDR3 reads CASSLAHYGTGASYF. The DNA for the CDR3 is TGTGCCAGCAGCTTAGCCCACTACGGGACAGGGGCCTCGTATTTT. The variable domain in full, completed from reference TRBV7-2 and TRBJ2-3, reads GAGVSQSPSNKVTEKGKDVELRCDPISGHTALYWYRQSLGQGLEFLIYFQGNSAPDKSGLPSDRFSAERTGGSVSTLTIQRTQQEDSAVYLCASSLAHYGTGASYFGPGTRLTVL.

The CDR3 protein is CASSQGSDRAPNEKLFF. The CDR3 DNA is TGTGCCAGCAGCCAAGGATCCGACCGAGCGCCTAATGAAAAACTGTTTTTT. The V call is TRBV4-2, the J call TRBJ1-4; D remains unclear. Per the germline V gene, CDR1 is LGHNA and CDR2 is YNFKEQ. This CDR3 contains 17 residues. The V and J ends lost 1 base and 3 bases respectively, with 15 bases between them.

V and J are TRBV30 and TRBJ2-1; 9 bases are shared with TRBD2. This CDR3 spans 13 amino acids. The J segment lost 3 bases and the V segment lost 7 bases, leaving 4 bases of the junction unmatched. Germline values: CDR1 GTSNPN, CDR2 SVGIG (reference sequence). The CDR3 is CALAGAYYNEQFF. DNA for the CDR3: TGTGCCTTAGCGGGGGCCTACTACAATGAGCAGTTCTTC.

This clone has a single count. The chain is built from TRBV5-1 and TRBJ2-1; TRBD2 agrees at 7 bases. The CDR3 spans 15 residues. V was pared by 4 bases and J by 8 bases, with 12 bases of the junction left unmatched. CDR1 and CDR2 (germline): SGHRS, YFSETQ. CDR3 DNA: TGCGCCAGCAGCCCAGGGACTACCTCATCCCATGAGCAGTTCTTC. It is translated as CASSPGTTSSHEQFF.

As DNA, the CDR3 is TGTGCCAGCAGCTTAGAGGGGGCTGGGTACAATGAGCAGTTCTTC. It encodes CASSLEGAGYNEQFF. V and J are TRBV11-3 and TRBJ2-1, with D possibly TRBD1 on 6 matching bases. Germline loops: CDR1 SGHNT, CDR2 YENEEA. Trimming pared 0 bases from V and 4 bases from J, leaving 10 bases between. The CDR3 sequence is 15 residues long.

The rearrangement links TRBV30 to TRBJ2-1; possibly TRBD1 for D (5 bases). V lost 0 bases and J lost 5, with 5 bases in between. CDR1 and CDR2 from the germline V gene are GTSNPN and SVGIG (reference sequence). This CDR3 contains 12 residues. CDR3 nucleotides: TGTGCCTGGAGTGTAGGGGACAATGAGCAGTTCTTC. The encoded protein is CAWSVGDNEQFF.

The V gene is TRBV29-1, the J gene TRBJ2-1; 10 bases align to TRBD2. Germline V CDR1 and CDR2: SQVTM, ANQGSEA. CDR3 length equals 15 residues. V was clipped by 4 bases and J by 3 bases; unmatched bases: 6. The CDR3 loop is CSVALAGAGYNEQFF. CDR3 coding DNA: TGCAGCGTTGCCCTAGCGGGAGCTGGCTACAATGAGCAGTTCTTC.

The genes are TRBV7-9 and TRBJ2-7; TRBD2 is a possible D gene (6 bases). The germline gives CDR1 SEHNR, CDR2 FQNEAQ (reference sequence). This CDR3 comprises 13 residues. The V and J ends lost 2 bases and 6 bases respectively, with 11 bases between them. Here the CDR3 reads CASSLNFGGEQYF. The CDR3 DNA sequence: TGTGCCAGCAGCTTAAATTTCGGGGGCGAGCAGTACTTC.

This clone was detected a few times. The rearrangement joins TRBV10-1 to TRBJ2-4, with a tentative D call TRBD2 (5 bases). Trimming cost V 2 bases and J 6 bases, with 8 bases left between them. The V gene's germline CDR1 is WNHNN and CDR2 SYGVQD (reference sequence). The CDR3 has 13 amino acids. The CDR3 nucleotides read TGCGCCAGCAGTGAGCTCCGGGGAAACATTCAGTACTTC. This sequence encodes CASSELRGNIQYF.

This chain connects TRBV5-4 to TRBJ1-2, with a tentative D call TRBD1 (6 bases). Between the trimmed V and J ends, which lost 6 bases and 4 bases, there was a span of 16 bases. The germline V gene has CDR1 SGHNT and CDR2 YYREEE (reference sequence). The CDR3 spans 14 residues. The CDR3 protein is CASTTLAGVYGYTF. CDR3 bases: TGTGCCAGCACCACCCTAGCAGGGGTCTATGGCTACACCTTC.

The DNA of the CDR3 is TGTGCCAGCAGCGGTGGGAGCGGGGGGTATAATGAGCAGTTCTTC. Amino acid sequence: CASSGGSGGYNEQFF. This chain links TRBV9 with TRBJ2-1; 9 bases line up with TRBD2. The junction had 8 bases not matched to a gene; V was cut back by 3 bases and J by 7 bases. Germline loops: CDR1 SGDLS, CDR2 YYNGEE. This CDR3 spans 15 amino acids. Filled out from reference TRBV9 and TRBJ2-1, the complete variable domain reads DSGVTQTPKHLITATGQRVTLRCSPRSGDLSVYWYQQSLDQGLQFLIQYYNGEERAKGNILERFSAQQFPDLHSELNLSSLELGDSALYFCASSGGSGGYNEQFFGPGTRLTVL.

The chain combines TRBV30 with TRBJ1-1; no reliable D call. The CDR3 is made up of 15 amino acids. V shed 0 bases and J shed 0 bases, with 11 bases lying between them. CDR1 and CDR2 (germline): GTSNPN, SVGIG (reference sequence). The CDR3 nucleotides are TGTGCCTGGAGTGTGGGAGTCGGGGTGAACACTGAAGCTTTCTTT. Encoded protein: CAWSVGVGVNTEAFF. The entire variable domain, with the rest obtained from reference TRBV30 and TRBJ1-1, is as follows: SQTIHQWPATLVQPVGSPLSLECTVEGTSNPNLYWYRQAAGRGLQLLFYSVGIGQISSEVPQNLSASRPQDRQFILSSKKLLLSDSGFYLCAWSVGVGVNTEAFFGQGTRLTVV.

This clone appeared a few times. The chain couples TRBV19 to TRBJ1-2; tentatively, D is TRBD1 (5 bases). Germline loops: CDR1 LNHDA, CDR2 SQIVND (reference sequence). This CDR3 comprises 15 residues. Trimming left V 8 bases short and J 2 bases short, with 18 bases between. The CDR3 DNA follows: TGTGCCAGTGCGCGGGGCCAGAGCTTAAACTATGGCTACACCTTC. Amino acid sequence: CASARGQSLNYGYTF.

The V and J genes are TRBV11-3 and TRBJ2-5; D possibly corresponds to TRBD2 (7 bases). With the DNA end fitting TRBJ2-7 better, the J assignment may be wrong. Germline CDR1 is SGHNT and CDR2 is YENEEA. The CDR3 has 15 amino acids. This chain's CDR3 is CASSPGGRGYGEQYF. The CDR3 bases are TGTGCCAGCAGCCCGGGTGGGAGGGGGTACGGCGAGCAGTACTTC.

This chain connects TRBV28 to TRBJ2-1, with D maybe TRBD2 (5 bases). The V gene's germline CDR1 is MDHEN and CDR2 SYDVKM. This CDR3 spans 12 amino acids. V lost 5 bases and J lost 12, with 14 bases in between. In DNA, the CDR3 is TGTGCCAGCAGTCGTAGCGTGTCGATGCAGTTCTTC. Translating it yields CASSRSVSMQFF.

J is TRBJ1-2 and V is TRBV6-5; tentatively, D is TRBD1 (5 bases). Germline V CDR1 and CDR2: MNHEY, SVGAGI. Deletions cut 3 bases from V and 7 bases from J, with 9 bases between. This CDR3 is built from 12 residues. The CDR3 nucleotides read TGTGCCAGCAGTTATGGTGGGGCTGGCTACACCTTC. Residues: CASSYGGAGYTF.

The chain recombines TRBV7-3 with TRBJ2-5; 11 bases map to TRBD1. The junction had 6 bases not matched to a gene; V was cut back by 5 bases and J by 4 bases. Germline CDR1 is SGHTA and CDR2 is FQGTGA. The CDR3 extends over 15 amino acids. The CDR3 reads CASSRGQGAVETQYF. The CDR3 bases are TGTGCCAGCAGCAGAGGACAGGGGGCTGTAGAGACCCAGTACTTC.

The chain has TRBV2 and TRBJ2-2; 8 nucleotides line up with TRBD1. This CDR3 spans 16 amino acids. Looked up from germline, CDR1 is SNHLY and CDR2 is FYNNEI. With 5 bases clipped from V and 4 bases from J, the junction kept 9 bases outside the gene matches. The chain's CDR3 is CASSQGAPRGTGELFF. The CDR3 bases are TGTGCCAGCAGTCAGGGGGCCCCGAGAGGCACCGGGGAGCTGTTTTTT.

This chain links TRBV7-8 with TRBJ1-6; 9 nucleotides match TRBD1. Trimming took 0 bases from V and 7 from J; bases not matched to a gene: 4. Looked up from germline, CDR1 is SGHVS and CDR2 is FQNEAQ. The CDR3 sequence is 16 residues long. This CDR3 reads CASSLATGGRNSPLHF. Here the CDR3 DNA reads TGTGCCAGCAGCTTAGCGACAGGGGGAAGGAATTCACCCCTCCACTTT.